This T cell receptor beta chain was identified in a study of vaccination and CD4 T cells after COVID-19. In the case of this clonotype: Its antigen is undetermined.

The study sequenced cultured CD4+ T cell DNA using the Oncomine TCR Beta short-read assay. TCRdb passed the PCR reads through MiXCR, listing each CDR3 protein once. Of a few thousand distinct CDR3 sequences listed, approximately 38% are singletons. Treatment: approximately 10-day PBMC culture with coronavirus spike peptide pools or control peptides (ViraFEST assay). Germline V CDR1 and CDR2: MNHEY, SVGAGI. The ends were cut back, 4 bases at V and 0 bases at J, with 12 bases in the middle. The CDR3 runs to 16 residues. The TCR originated in a human donor who had recovered from COVID-19. The gene calls are TRBV6-5 and TRBJ2-2; D perhaps matches TRBD2 (7 bases). Sequenced: CD4+ T cells from blood, cultured in vitro. The CDR3, as DNA: TGTGCCAGCAGTTCAAGGGGGGGGGCGAACACCGGGGAGCTGTTTTTT. It codes for CASSSRGGANTGELFF.